This T cell receptor (beta chain) is from a study of T cells in Graves' hyperthyroidism and ophthalmopathy. Looking at the study overall: Before treatment of any kind, peripheral blood was taken at initial diagnosis.

This CDR3 comprises 15 residues. Trimming took off 1 base at V and 1 base at J, with 10 bases between the two ends. Subjects aged 18 to 65 presented with newly diagnosed hyperthyroidism of less than 2 months' duration. Clinical symptoms, serum thyroxine, TRAb, thyroid ultrasound and orbital computed tomography informed diagnoses. TCR beta CDR3 regions were amplified from RNA transcripts. The HTBI primer set served for first-round RT-PCR of the TCR CDR3. Each CDR3 protein is one row after TCRdb ran MiXCR on the multiplex PCR reads. The sample has around 580,000 distinct CDR3 sequences, 15% to 20% seen once.

The V and J genes are TRBV12-3 or TRBV12-4 and TRBJ1-1; perhaps TRBD1 as D (5 bases). Sequenced input: blood. The receptor was isolated from a woman under 30 with Graves' hyperthyroidism. In nucleotides, the CDR3 is TGTGCCAGCAGTTTAGACGGGGCCGGGAACACTGAAGCTTTCTTT. Protein: CASSLDGAGNTEAFF.